This T cell receptor beta chain was sequenced during a study of T cells in Graves' hyperthyroidism and ophthalmopathy. Study-wide results and limits: Ophthalmopathy onset followed model prediction by a median approximately seven months.

This clonotype has a handful of counts. As yet, its antigen is unknown. A single base separates this from a much larger clone, so it may be a read error. RNA transcripts gave rise to amplified TCR beta CDR3 regions. When the TCR CDR3 underwent first-round RT-PCR, the HTBI primer set was used. TCRdb re-called the multiplex PCR reads through MiXCR, storing one row per CDR3 protein. The sample holds fewer than 750,000 distinct CDR3 sequences, around 42% seen once. Per the germline V gene, CDR1 is DFQATT and CDR2 is SNEGSKA (reference sequence). Trimming cost V 4 bases and J 4 bases; bases outside gene matches: 1. The CDR3 extends over 14 amino acids.

The sequence derives from a woman between 18 and 30 years old with Graves' hyperthyroidism. The sample was peripheral blood or thyroid tissue (not recorded which). The chain combines TRBV20-1 with TRBJ2-2, with TRBD1 matching 12 bases. CDR3 nucleotide sequence: TGCAGTGCTACGGGACAGGGGGCCACCGGGGAGCTGTTTTTT. Translated: CSATGQGATGELFF.